The source of this T cell receptor (beta chain) is a study of cytomegalovirus exposure and HLA in healthy donors. Study-level background: There were 117 million unique TCR beta sequences, drawn from approximately 190 million T cells, in an earlier analysis. Regarding the study as a whole: Later analysis showed TCR association rates varying by HLA locus, highest for DRB1 and lowest for HLA-C.

The PCR employed 60 Vbeta primers together with 13 Jbeta primers. Profiling relied on immunoSEQ multiplex PCR, and the TCRdb table lists in-frame clones only, not all of them. In the table there are tens of thousands of clones, roughly 80% of which are singletons. As regards this clone: The antigen remains undetermined.

The V end lost 3 bases, the J end lost 7 bases, and 9 bases lay between the germline ends. This CDR3 has 12 residues. Per germline, CDR1 PRHDT and CDR2 FYEKMQ (reference sequence). The sample taken for sequencing was PBMCs. The V gene is TRBV13, the J gene TRBJ1-2; TRBD1 is a possible D gene (5 bases). This sequence was found in a woman aged 30 to 39 in good health and CMV-seronegative. The CDR3 bases are TGTGCCAGCAGCTTCACACAGGTTGGCTACACCTTC. Its translation: CASSFTQVGYTF.